Listed below are T cell receptor beta chains from one sample, sequenced in a study of regulatory T cells in long-lasting Graves disease. TCRdb ran MiXCR on the multiplex PCR reads and lists one entry per CDR3 protein. The profile shows about 540,000 distinct CDR3 sequences, roughly 13% of them singletons. These data also formed part of another study, on T cells in Graves' hyperthyroidism and ophthalmopathy.

Sequencing used peripheral blood mononuclear cells (PBMCs), obtained at new diagnosis, from a patient treated with antithyroid drugs. The source of these receptors is a man under 40 with Graves disease. CDR3s include the opening cysteine and the closing phenylalanine or tryptophan. A D gene is named only where the DNA matches it firmly. Size values are once, few and many counts, or a class for expanded clones, and some rows have none.

-,TRBV12-5,-,TRBJ2-1,CASGLVLRISSYNEQFF,TGTGCTAGTGGTTTGGTACTTAGAATCAGCTCCTACAATGAGCAGTTCTTC
few,TRBV18,TRBD2,TRBJ2-1,CASSPRLAGNHNEQFF,TGTGCCAGCTCACCACGACTAGCGGGAAACCACAATGAGCAGTTCTTC
-,TRBV27,TRBD1,TRBJ1-4,CASSPQPGGNEKLFF,TGTGCCAGCAGTCCGCAACCAGGGGGGAATGAAAAACTGTTTTTT
few,TRBV12-3/TRBV12-4,-,TRBJ2-5,CASSRPGVGETQYF,TGTGCCAGCAGCCGCCCGGGGGTGGGTGAGACCCAGTACTTC
-,TRBV9,TRBD2,TRBJ2-4,CASSVGLAGVENIQYF,TGTGCCAGCAGCGTAGGGCTAGCGGGAGTTGAAAACATTCAGTACTTC
few,TRBV7-9,-,TRBJ2-7,CASSLDWDWTEQYF,TGTGCCAGCAGCTTAGATTGGGACTGGACCGAGCAGTACTTC
few,TRBV10-1,-,TRBJ2-1,CASSDSRNYNEQFF,TGCGCCAGCAGTGATTCCAGAAATTACAATGAGCAGTTCTTC
-,TRBV7-2,TRBD1,TRBJ2-4,CASSLDASLGTVAKNIQYF,TGTGCCAGCAGCTTAGATGCCTCGTTGGGGACAGTAGCCAAAAACATTCAGTACTTC
many,TRBV28,TRBD1,TRBJ1-1,CASSYRGLAEAFF,TGTGCCAGCAGTTACAGGGGGCTCGCTGAAGCTTTCTTT
once,TRBV4-1,-,TRBJ2-7,CASSQLWGSSYEQYF,TGCGCCAGCAGCCAACTATGGGGGAGCTCCTACGAGCAGTACTTC
few,TRBV27,-,TRBJ2-3,CASSDGTIPDTQYF,TGTGCCAGCAGTGACGGGACCATCCCAGATACGCAGTATTTT
many,TRBV10-3,-,TRBJ1-1,CAISVQGLNTEAFF,TGTGCCATCAGTGTTCAGGGGTTGAACACTGAAGCTTTCTTT
many,TRBV12-3/TRBV12-4,TRBD2,TRBJ2-5,CASAEGLAGNQETQYF,TGTGCCAGTGCAGAGGGGCTAGCGGGAAATCAAGAGACCCAGTACTTC
many,TRBV20-1,TRBD2,TRBJ2-7,CSAPRSSSGAHEQYF,TGCAGTGCTCCCCGCTCTAGCAGCGGGGCCCACGAGCAGTACTTC
many,TRBV20-1,TRBD2,TRBJ2-1,CSALALAGGHNEQFF,TGCAGTGCTCTAGCCCTAGCGGGAGGGCACAATGAGCAGTTCTTC
many,TRBV3-1,TRBD1,TRBJ1-2,CASSQTQGHGYTF,TGTGCCAGCAGCCAAACACAGGGGCATGGCTACACCTTC
many,TRBV3-1,TRBD1,TRBJ1-2,CASNTGQGGGYTF,TGTGCCAGCAACACAGGACAGGGTGGAGGCTACACCTTC
many,TRBV28,-,TRBJ1-2,CASSPDTTNYGYTF,TGTGCCAGCAGTCCAGACACGACTAACTATGGCTACACCTTC
many,TRBV11-2,TRBD2,TRBJ2-1,CASSLVLAGGGEQFF,TGTGCCAGCAGCTTAGTACTAGCGGGAGGCGGTGAGCAGTTCTTC
-,TRBV6-1,-,TRBJ2-2,CASTSDTGELFF,TGTGCCAGCACTAGTGACACCGGGGAGCTGTTTTTT
few,TRBV6-1,TRBD1,TRBJ2-5,CASRATGAIQETQYF,TGTGCCAGCAGAGCAACAGGGGCTATCCAAGAGACCCAGTACTTC
once,TRBV7-9,TRBD1,TRBJ2-7,CASNRPIQGKSYEQYF,TGTGCCAGCAACCGCCCCATACAGGGGAAATCCTACGAGCAGTACTTC
many,TRBV29-1,TRBD1,TRBJ2-7,CSVSGQTYEQYF,TGCAGCGTGTCGGGACAGACTTACGAGCAGTACTTC